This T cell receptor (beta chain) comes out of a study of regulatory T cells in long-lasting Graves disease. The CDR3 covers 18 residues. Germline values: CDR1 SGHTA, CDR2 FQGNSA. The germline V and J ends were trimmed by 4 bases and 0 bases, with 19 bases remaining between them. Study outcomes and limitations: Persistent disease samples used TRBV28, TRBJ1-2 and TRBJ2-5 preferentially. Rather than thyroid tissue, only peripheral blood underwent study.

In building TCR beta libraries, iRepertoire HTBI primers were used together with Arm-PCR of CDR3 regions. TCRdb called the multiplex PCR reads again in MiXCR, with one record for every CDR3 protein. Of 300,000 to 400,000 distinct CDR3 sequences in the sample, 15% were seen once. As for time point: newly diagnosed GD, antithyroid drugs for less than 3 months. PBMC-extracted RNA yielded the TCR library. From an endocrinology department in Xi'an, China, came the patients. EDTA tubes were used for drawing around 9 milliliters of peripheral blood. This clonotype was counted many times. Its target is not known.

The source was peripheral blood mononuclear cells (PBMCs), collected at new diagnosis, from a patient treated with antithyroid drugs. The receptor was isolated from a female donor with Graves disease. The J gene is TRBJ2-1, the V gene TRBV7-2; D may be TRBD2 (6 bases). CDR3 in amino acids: CASSSPGVRGSSYNEQFF. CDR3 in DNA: TGTGCCAGCAGCTCCCCGGGGGTAAGGGGAAGCTCCTACAATGAGCAGTTCTTC.